The 10 T cell receptor beta chains given below trace back to one sample, sequenced in a study of technical replicates of blood from several donors. The assay was immunoSEQ multiplex PCR, and TCRdb's table has in-frame clones only and misses some. The table lists about 88,000 clones, around 93% of them singletons. The specimen sequenced was T cells isolated from PBMCs. The origin of the receptors is a human donor in good health.

This sequence joins TRBV18 and TRBJ2-3; D call uncertain. The CDR3 covers 14 residues. Germline CDR1 and CDR2: KGHSH and LQKENI. The V end was cut by 3 bases, the J end by 0 bases, with 7 bases between. As DNA, the CDR3 is TGTGCCAGCTCACCCACAGAAAGCACAGATACGCAGTATTTT. This translates into CASSPTESTDTQYF.

Remarks on this clone: Other DNA sequences in this sample translate to the same CDR3. The rearrangement uses TRBV9 and TRBJ2-7; 7 nucleotides align to TRBD2. Germline V gene data show CDR1 as SGDLS and CDR2 as YYNGEE. This CDR3 comprises 12 residues. V was clipped by 4 bases and J by 4 bases; unmatched bases: 2. The CDR3 is CASSPGGYEQYF. CDR3 bases: TGTGCCAGCAGCCCCGGGGGGTACGAGCAGTACTTC.

This chain links TRBV7-3 with TRBJ2-2, with TRBD1 identical over 10 bases. Trimming took 4 bases from V and 2 from J; bases not matched to a gene: 4. This CDR3 spans 16 amino acids. Germline V gene sequence: CDR1 SGHTA, CDR2 FQGTGA. As DNA, the CDR3 is TGTGCCAGCAGCTCCCAGACAGGGGGCAACACCGGGGAGCTGTTTTTT. This sequence encodes CASSSQTGGNTGELFF.

The chain employs TRBV15 and TRBJ2-1; 13 bases map to TRBD2. Germline CDR1 reads LNHNV; CDR2 reads YYDKDF (reference sequence). CDR3 length: 21 amino acids. V was clipped by 1 base and J by 1 base; unmatched bases: 13. CDR3 sequence reads: CATSRVLGTSGTVESYNEQFF. CDR3 nucleotides: TGTGCCACCAGCAGAGTACTTGGGACTAGCGGGACAGTGGAATCCTACAATGAGCAGTTCTTC.

The rearrangement links TRBV10-3 to TRBJ1-5, with a weak D call TRBD1 (5 bases). The V gene's germline CDR1 is ENHRY and CDR2 SYGVKD. The CDR3 has 16 amino acids. The V and J ends lost 0 bases and 3 bases respectively, with 12 bases between them. CDR3 sequence: CAISESGADSNQPQHF. The CDR3 DNA sequence: TGTGCCATCAGTGAGTCTGGGGCAGACTCCAATCAGCCCCAGCATTTT.

V usage is TRBV7-9 and J usage is TRBJ1-2; no clear D gene. Trimming pared 0 bases from V and 4 bases from J, leaving 18 bases between. Germline V CDR1 and CDR2: SEHNR, FQNEAQ (reference sequence). There are 17 residues in the CDR3. CDR3 sequence reads: CASSLAQDLLPGYGYTF. In nucleotides, the CDR3 is TGTGCCAGCAGCTTAGCACAAGACTTATTGCCGGGCTATGGCTACACCTTC.

The chain joins TRBV10-3 to TRBJ2-7; 10 bases line up with TRBD1. From germline, CDR1 is ENHRY and CDR2 SYGVKD. Trimming cost V 6 bases and J 5 bases; bases outside gene matches: 4. This CDR3 is built from 13 residues. The DNA for the CDR3 is TGTGCCATCAGCCGGGACAGGGGAAACGAGCAGTACTTC. Amino acids: CAISRDRGNEQYF.

The rearrangement joins TRBV11-3 to TRBJ1-2, with D perhaps matching TRBD1 (6 bases). Germline V lookup: CDR1 SGHNT, CDR2 YENEEA. The CDR3 is made up of 16 amino acids. The V end lost 0 bases, the J end lost 4 bases, and 15 bases lay between the germline ends. CDR3 DNA sequence: TGTGCCAGCAGCTTAGATGGATACGGGACACCCTATGGCTACACCTTC. Translation gives CASSLDGYGTPYGYTF.

V gene TRBV7-9 combines with J gene TRBJ2-3; tentative D call: TRBD2 (6 bases). The CDR3 covers 14 residues. V lost 8 bases and J lost 2, with 14 bases in between. Germline loops: CDR1 SEHNR, CDR2 FQNEAQ (reference sequence). This CDR3 is CASATAGPTDTQYF. CDR3 DNA sequence: TGTGCCAGCGCCACGGCGGGGCCCACAGATACGCAGTATTTT.

The genes are TRBV7-3 and TRBJ2-1; D not certain. Deletions cut 2 bases from V and 0 bases from J, with 11 bases between. The CDR3 sequence is 16 residues long. Per germline, CDR1 SGHTA and CDR2 FQGTGA. The CDR3 sequence is CASSLDRRSSYNEQFF. For the CDR3, the DNA is TGTGCCAGCAGCTTAGATAGAAGGAGCTCCTACAATGAGCAGTTCTTC.